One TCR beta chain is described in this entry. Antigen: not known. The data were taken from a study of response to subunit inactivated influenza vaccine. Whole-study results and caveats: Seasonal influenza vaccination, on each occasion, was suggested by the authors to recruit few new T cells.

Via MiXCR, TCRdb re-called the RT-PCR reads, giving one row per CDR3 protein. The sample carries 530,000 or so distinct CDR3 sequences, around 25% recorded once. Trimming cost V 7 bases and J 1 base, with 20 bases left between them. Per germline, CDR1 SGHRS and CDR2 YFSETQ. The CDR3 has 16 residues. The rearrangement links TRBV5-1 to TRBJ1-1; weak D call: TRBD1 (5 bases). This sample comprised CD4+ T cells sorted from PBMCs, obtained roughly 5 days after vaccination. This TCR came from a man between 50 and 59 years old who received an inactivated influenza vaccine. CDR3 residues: CASSELPAGSNTEAFF. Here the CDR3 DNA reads TGCGCCAGCTCGGAACTCCCCGCAGGGTCGAACACTGAAGCTTTCTTT.